The source of this T cell receptor beta chain is a study of T cell responses to AZD1222 COVID-19 vaccine. Looked up from germline, CDR1 is LNHDA and CDR2 is SQIVND (reference sequence). The J segment lost 0 bases and the V segment lost 9 bases, leaving 8 bases of the junction unmatched. This CDR3 has 16 residues. TCRdb's table, derived via immunoSEQ multiplex PCR, lists solely in-frame clones and lacks some. Counted here are 110,000 or so clones, around nine tenths occurring once; the ten biggest clones make up roughly 12%. Points from the study as a whole: Once two AZD1222 doses were given, Spike-specific TCR breadth and depth went up. Dominant at 160-218 and 743-854, vaccine-associated CD4 TCRs also spanned spike. Nearly half of the spike-specific TCRs reportedly recognize variant regions that carry no mutations.

On this clone: The antigen is undetermined.

This TCR was sampled from an adult in good health. The sample was peripheral blood, taken on day 0 of AZD1222 vaccination. This chain uses TRBV19 with TRBJ2-3; 11 bases line up with TRBD1. In DNA form, the CDR3 reads TGTGCCAGCGGGACAGGGGGTATCTCTAGCACAGATACGCAGTATTTT. Translating it yields CASGTGGISSTDTQYF.